This T cell receptor beta chain emerged from a study of CXCR3-negative and CXCR3-positive naive CD8 T cells. Study results and caveats: A higher hydrophobicity marked the TRB CDR3s of CXCR3-positive naive cells versus CXCR3-negative naive cells. Diversity in memory CD8+ cells fell much lower than the comparably high levels seen in both naive subsets.

To note about this clonotype: Its specificity is not known.

Triplicate sorts of some 300,000 cells per CD8+ subset. The authors gated naive CD8+ T cells as CD45RO-CCR7+CD27+CD95-. The germline gives CDR1 MDHEN, CDR2 SYDVKM. This CDR3 comprises 16 residues. All TRB cDNA libraries came from 5' RACE performed with UMI labels. Each CDR3 protein gets one entry in TCRdb, which reprocessed the 5' RACE reads and gives no DNA. This repertoire comprises 130,000 to 150,000 distinct CDR3 sequences; its ten largest clones make up roughly 0.28%. The chain combines TRBV28 with TRBJ1-1; TCRdb's D gene call, TRBD1, goes unchecked for lack of DNA. This TCR came from a human donor in good health. Some clones in this sample may be carry-over from other donors' samples. What was sequenced was naive CXCR3+ CD8+ T cells from blood. Subset described: CD45RO-CCR7+CD27+CD95- naive CD8+ T cells expressing CXCR3 (TNR3+). CDR3 protein: CASSLWGDRMNTEAFF. The full variable domain, rest sourced from reference TRBV28 and TRBJ1-1, is DVKVTQSSRYLVKRTGEKVFLECVQDMDHENMFWYRQDPGLGLRLIYFSYDVKMKEKGDIPEGYSVSREKKERFSLILESASTNQTSMYLCASSLWGDRMNTEAFFGQGTRLTVV.